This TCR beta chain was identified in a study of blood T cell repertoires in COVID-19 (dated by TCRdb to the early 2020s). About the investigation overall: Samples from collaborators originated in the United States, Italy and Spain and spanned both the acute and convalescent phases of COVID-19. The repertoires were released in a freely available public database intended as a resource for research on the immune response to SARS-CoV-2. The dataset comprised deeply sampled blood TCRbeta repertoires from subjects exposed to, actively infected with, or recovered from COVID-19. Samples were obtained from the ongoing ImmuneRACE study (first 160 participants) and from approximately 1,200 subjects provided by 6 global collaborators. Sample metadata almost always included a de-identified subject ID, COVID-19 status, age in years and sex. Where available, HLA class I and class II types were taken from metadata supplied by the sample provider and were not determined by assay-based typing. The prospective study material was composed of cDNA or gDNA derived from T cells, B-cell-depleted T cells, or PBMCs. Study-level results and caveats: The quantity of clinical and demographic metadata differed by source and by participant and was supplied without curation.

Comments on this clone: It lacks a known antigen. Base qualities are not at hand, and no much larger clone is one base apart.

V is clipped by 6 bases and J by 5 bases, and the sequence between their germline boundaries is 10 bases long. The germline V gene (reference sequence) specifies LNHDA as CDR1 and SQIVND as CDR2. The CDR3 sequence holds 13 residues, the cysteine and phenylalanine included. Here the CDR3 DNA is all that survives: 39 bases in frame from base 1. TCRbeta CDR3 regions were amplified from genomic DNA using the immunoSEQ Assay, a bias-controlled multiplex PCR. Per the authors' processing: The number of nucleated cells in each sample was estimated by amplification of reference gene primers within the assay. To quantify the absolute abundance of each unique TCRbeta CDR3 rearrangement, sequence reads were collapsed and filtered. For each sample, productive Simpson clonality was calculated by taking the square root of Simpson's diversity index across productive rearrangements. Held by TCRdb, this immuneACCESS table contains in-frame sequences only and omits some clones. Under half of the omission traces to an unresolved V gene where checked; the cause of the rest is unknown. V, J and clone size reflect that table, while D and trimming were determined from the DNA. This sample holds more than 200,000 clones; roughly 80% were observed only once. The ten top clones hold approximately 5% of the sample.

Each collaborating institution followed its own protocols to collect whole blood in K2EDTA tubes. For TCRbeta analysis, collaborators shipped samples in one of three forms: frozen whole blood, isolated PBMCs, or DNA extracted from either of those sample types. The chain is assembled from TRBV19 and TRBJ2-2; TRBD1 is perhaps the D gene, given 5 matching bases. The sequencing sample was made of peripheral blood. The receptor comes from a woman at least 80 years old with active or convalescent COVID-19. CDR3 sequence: CASRVSGTGELFF. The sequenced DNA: TGTGCCAGTAGGGTATCAGGGACCGGGGAGCTGTTTTTT.